Below, 26 T cell receptor beta chains from the same sample are listed, as sequenced in a study of cytomegalovirus exposure and HLA in healthy donors. The table came from immunoSEQ multiplex PCR; TCRdb's copy has only in-frame clones and leaves some out. The top ten clones hold around 1% of a sample with about 58,000 clones, around nine tenths of them seen once. The sequenced sample was PBMCs. The receptors derive from a man between 18 and 35 years old in good health and CMV-seronegative.

This chain connects TRBV6-4 to TRBJ2-2; the match to TRBD2 covers 8 bases. Trimming took 3 bases from V and 5 from J; bases not matched to a gene: 2. The CDR3 sequence is 14 residues long. The V gene's germline CDR1 is MRHNA and CDR2 SNTAGT. CDR3 bases: TGTGCCAGCAGTGAAAGCGGGAGAACCGGGGAGCTGTTTTTT. Amino acids: CASSESGRTGELFF.

The chain couples TRBV2 to TRBJ2-2; D is uncertain. The germline V gene has CDR1 SNHLY and CDR2 FYNNEI. The CDR3 is made up of 13 amino acids. V was cut by 6 bases and J by 6 bases, with 11 bases left in between. The CDR3 nucleotides are TGTGCCAGCAGCGCTATTTCCCCCGGGGAGCTGTTTTTT. Translating gives CASSAISPGELFF. The full variable domain, its missing parts supplied by reference TRBV2 and TRBJ2-2, is EPEVTQTPSHQVTQMGQEVILRCVPISNHLYFYWYRQILGQKVEFLVSFYNNEISEKSEIFDDQFSVERPDGSNFTLKIRSTKLEDSAMYFCASSAISPGELFFGEGSRLTVL.

Here the CDR3 DNA reads TGTGCCATAAATCCGAGGGACAGGGATAACTATGGCTACACCTTC. Protein sequence: CAINPRDRDNYGYTF. The V call is TRBV10-3, the J call TRBJ1-2; 9 bases align to TRBD1. J lost 1 base, V lost 9 bases, and 9 bases had no gene match. Germline V gene data show CDR1 as ENHRY and CDR2 as SYGVKD. CDR3 length equals 15 residues.

This clone occurred once. The V call is TRBV13, the J call TRBJ2-7; 9 bases agree with TRBD2. V shed 5 bases and J 1 base; nucleotides not matched to a gene: 0. Germline V lookup: CDR1 PRHDT, CDR2 FYEKMQ (reference sequence). CDR3 size: 13 residues. CDR3 residues: CASSLAGSYEQYF. In DNA form, the CDR3 reads TGTGCCAGCAGCCTAGCGGGATCCTACGAGCAGTACTTC. Together with reference TRBV13 and TRBJ2-7, the CDR3 gives the full variable domain: AAGVIQSPRHLIKEKRETATLKCYPIPRHDTVYWYQQGPGQDPQFLISFYEKMQSDKGSIPDRFSAQQFSDYHSELNMSSLELGDSALYFCASSLAGSYEQYFGPGTRLTVT.

CDR3 loop: CASSEGTAQETQYF. CDR3 DNA sequence: TGTGCCAGCAGCGAAGGGACAGCCCAAGAGACCCAGTACTTC. This sequence joins TRBV9 and TRBJ2-5, with 7 bases fitting TRBD1. The J segment lost 1 base and the V segment lost 3 bases, leaving 3 bases of the junction unmatched. This CDR3 has 14 amino acids. Germline CDR1 and CDR2: SGDLS and YYNGEE.

The genes are TRBV5-4 and TRBJ2-1, with 9 positions matching TRBD1. The germline V gene has CDR1 SGHNT and CDR2 YYREEE (reference sequence). This CDR3 is 16 amino acids long. The V and J ends lost 4 bases and 8 bases, in that order; junction bases with no gene match: 13. The CDR3: CASSAGTGTGLYEQFF. DNA of the CDR3: TGTGCCAGCAGCGCGGGCACCGGGACAGGGCTCTATGAGCAGTTCTTC.

This chain connects TRBV2 to TRBJ2-7; 7 bases align to TRBD1. The CDR3 length is 14 residues. Unmatched junction bases numbered 5, after V lost 6 bases and J lost 0 bases. Germline lookup yields CDR1 SNHLY and CDR2 FYNNEI. The CDR3 reads CASRGGQYSYEQYF. CDR3 sequence (DNA): TGTGCCAGCAGAGGGGGACAGTACTCCTACGAGCAGTACTTC.

The chain combines TRBV28 with TRBJ1-4; D is undetermined. This CDR3 is 16 amino acids long. V shed 3 bases and J shed 0 bases, with 11 bases lying between them. Germline V gene data show CDR1 as MDHEN and CDR2 as SYDVKM. CDR3: CASSFERQTTNEKLFF. In DNA, the CDR3 is TGTGCCAGCAGTTTCGAGAGACAAACAACTAATGAAAAACTGTTTTTT.

J is TRBJ2-5 and V is TRBV2, with 7 bases identical to TRBD1. The CDR3 has 13 residues. With 6 bases clipped from V and 2 bases from J, the junction kept 3 bases outside the gene matches. Germline values: CDR1 SNHLY, CDR2 FYNNEI. CDR3: CASSEQGQETQYF. The CDR3 DNA follows: TGTGCCAGCAGCGAACAGGGGCAAGAGACCCAGTACTTC.

A single count supports this clone. The rearrangement links TRBV4-1 to TRBJ2-1; 9 bases match TRBD2. The junction had 7 bases not matched to a gene; V was cut back by 10 bases and J by 6 bases. CDR3 size: 13 residues. Germline values: CDR1 MGHRA, CDR2 YSYEKL. CDR3 nucleotide sequence: TGCGCCACCGGGGGGCGGGAGGGCAATGAGCAGTTCTTC. Its protein product is CATGGREGNEQFF.

The CDR3 nucleotides read TGTGCCACCAGCAGAGATCTTGGGAGGGACACTGAAGCTTTCTTT. This sequence encodes CATSRDLGRDTEAFF. The V and J genes are TRBV15 and TRBJ1-1; D is unclear. Looked up from germline, CDR1 is LNHNV and CDR2 is YYDKDF (reference sequence). V was pared by 0 bases and J by 3 bases, with 11 bases between. The CDR3 length is 15 residues.

Here the CDR3 reads CASSEADRGQETQYF. The CDR3 coding sequence is TGTGCCAGCAGTGAGGCGGACAGGGGGCAAGAGACCCAGTACTTC. The chain has TRBV2 and TRBJ2-5; 10 nucleotides line up with TRBD1. Trimming took 3 bases from V and 2 from J; bases not matched to a gene: 3. The CDR3 is 15 amino acids. Germline V gene data show CDR1 as SNHLY and CDR2 as FYNNEI.

The V and J genes are TRBV5-6 and TRBJ2-3, with D perhaps matching TRBD2 (6 bases). This CDR3 contains 16 residues. The ends were cut back, 4 bases at V and 0 bases at J, with 15 bases in the middle. Looked up from germline, CDR1 is SGHDT and CDR2 is YYEEEE. This CDR3 reads CASSRRRGISTDTQYF. CDR3 nucleotides: TGTGCCAGCAGCCGACGTCGGGGGATTAGCACAGATACGCAGTATTTT. Full variable domain (rest looked up from reference TRBV5-6 and TRBJ2-3): DAGVTQSPTHLIKTRGQQVTLRCSPKSGHDTVSWYQQALGQGPQFIFQYYEEEERQRGNFPDRFSGHQFPNYSSELNVNALLLGDSALYLCASSRRRGISTDTQYFGPGTRLTVL.

This chain joins TRBV6-6 and TRBJ1-5, with TRBD1 matching over 7 bases. Germline CDR1 is MNHNY and CDR2 is SVGAGI (reference sequence). The CDR3 has 16 residues. The V and J ends lost 5 bases and 4 bases, in that order; junction bases with no gene match: 11. CDR3 region: CASSPRQGTGNQPQHF. CDR3 nucleotide sequence: TGTGCCAGCAGTCCCAGACAGGGAACGGGTAATCAGCCCCAGCATTTT.

This sequence joins TRBV11-2 and TRBJ2-3; TRBD2 agrees at 10 bases. Germline loops: CDR1 SGHAT, CDR2 FQNNGV. The CDR3 runs to 15 residues. V trimming: 5 bases; J trimming: 6 bases; junction bases outside the gene matches: 8. This CDR3 reads CASSLPSGGGDTQYF. In DNA, the CDR3 is TGTGCCAGCAGCCTACCTAGCGGGGGCGGGGATACGCAGTATTTT.

The chain couples TRBV7-8 to TRBJ2-2, with TRBD1 as a possible D gene (5 bases). Per the germline V gene, CDR1 is SGHVS and CDR2 is FQNEAQ. CDR3 size: 15 residues. V gave up 3 bases and J gave up 4 bases, with 12 bases separating them. The CDR3 is CASSFGAVSTGELFF. In DNA form, the CDR3 reads TGTGCCAGCAGCTTTGGGGCCGTCTCCACCGGGGAGCTGTTTTTT.

This clone was picked up one time. The rearrangement links TRBV11-2 to TRBJ1-1; tentatively, D is TRBD1 (5 bases). The germline gives CDR1 SGHAT, CDR2 FQNNGV. Between the trimmed V and J ends, which lost 0 bases and 4 bases, there was a span of 12 bases. The length of the CDR3 is 15 residues. Here the CDR3 reads CASSLDQGDRTEAFF. CDR3 nucleotide sequence: TGTGCCAGCAGCTTAGATCAAGGGGATCGCACTGAAGCTTTCTTT.

The rearrangement joins TRBV30 to TRBJ2-5, with 11 bases lining up with TRBD2. Germline lookup yields CDR1 GTSNPN and CDR2 SVGIG (reference sequence). CDR3 length: 16 amino acids. With V trimmed by 5 bases and J by 2 bases, 10 bases remained unmatched. The CDR3 spells CAWFIPGLADQETQYF. Here the CDR3 DNA reads TGTGCCTGGTTTATACCGGGACTAGCGGATCAAGAGACCCAGTACTTC.

The chain carries TRBV6-1 and TRBJ1-1; D unclear. There are 13 residues in the CDR3. From germline, CDR1 is MNHNS and CDR2 SASEGT. Trimming shortened V by 6 bases and J by 1 base, and 9 bases separated the two germline ends. This CDR3 reads CASRIGPNTEAFF. CDR3 in DNA: TGTGCCAGCAGGATTGGGCCGAACACTGAAGCTTTCTTT.

V is TRBV19 and J is TRBJ1-5; 7 nucleotides match TRBD1. Germline loops: CDR1 LNHDA, CDR2 SQIVND (reference sequence). J was trimmed by 4 bases and V by 5 bases; bases with no gene match: 11. CDR3 length equals 16 residues. CDR3 coding DNA: TGTGCCAGTAGTGTACGACAGGGTCCAGCTAATCAGCCCCAGCATTTT. Amino acid sequence: CASSVRQGPANQPQHF.

This clone was detected only once. This sequence joins TRBV27 and TRBJ2-7, with 8 bases matching TRBD1. Unmatched junction bases numbered 3, after V lost 2 bases and J lost 6 bases. The CDR3 consists of 13 residues. Per germline, CDR1 MNHEY and CDR2 SMNVEV (reference sequence). CDR3 in DNA: TGTGCCAGCAGTTTAGACAGGGGCGGCGAGCAGTACTTC. Translation gives CASSLDRGGEQYF.

This chain uses TRBV5-8 with TRBJ2-3, with D unresolved. CDR3 length: 14 amino acids. The V gene lost 4 bases and the J gene lost 0 bases, with 9 bases spanning the gap. The germline V gene encodes CDR1 SGHTS and CDR2 YDEGEE. CDR3 bases: TGTGCCAGCAGCCCCCCGGTTAGCACAGATACGCAGTATTTT. It encodes CASSPPVSTDTQYF.

The chain uses TRBV9 and TRBJ1-4; TRBD1 might be the D (6 bases). CDR1 is SGDLS and CDR2 is YYNGEE in the germline V gene. V was shortened by 0 bases and J by 8 bases, with 14 bases between the two germline ends. CDR3 length equals 15 residues. CDR3 amino acids: CASSVDSRGYEKLFF. The CDR3 DNA is TGTGCCAGCAGCGTAGATTCCAGGGGATACGAAAAACTGTTTTTT. The full variable domain, with the rest looked up from reference TRBV9 and TRBJ1-4, is DSGVTQTPKHLITATGQRVTLRCSPRSGDLSVYWYQQSLDQGLQFLIQYYNGEERAKGNILERFSAQQFPDLHSELNLSSLELGDSALYFCASSVDSRGYEKLFFGSGTQLSVL.

Here the CDR3 DNA reads TGTGCCAGCAGCTTAAATGGGGCTCAGCCCCAGCATTTT. Its translation is CASSLNGAQPQHF. This sequence joins TRBV11-2 and TRBJ1-5; a possible D gene is TRBD1 (5 bases). The V end lost 2 bases, the J end lost 6 bases, and 8 bases lay between the germline ends. Per germline, CDR1 SGHAT and CDR2 FQNNGV. The CDR3 runs to 13 residues.

The chain joins TRBV30 to TRBJ2-1; 9 nucleotides align to TRBD2. In germline, CDR1 is GTSNPN, CDR2 SVGIG (reference sequence). The CDR3 sequence is 17 residues long. Germline trimming cut 8 bases from V and 1 base from J; bases unmatched to any gene: 15. The chain's CDR3 is CAGPQPSGTLSYNEQFF. CDR3 in DNA: TGTGCCGGGCCCCAGCCTAGCGGGACTCTATCCTACAATGAGCAGTTCTTC.

This rearrangement joins TRBV6-5 to TRBJ1-3, with TRBD1 matching over 7 bases. CDR3 size: 16 residues. V was pared by 0 bases and J by 2 bases, with 4 bases of the junction left unmatched. Looked up from germline, CDR1 is MNHEY and CDR2 is SVGAGI. CDR3 residues: CASSYSPRGAGNTIYF. The CDR3 DNA is TGTGCCAGCAGTTACTCGCCCAGGGGGGCTGGAAACACCATATATTTT.